This T cell receptor beta chain was recovered during a study of blood T cells in healthy people across ages. The germline gives CDR1 SEHNR, CDR2 FQNEAQ (reference sequence). The CDR3 totals 14 residues. The germline V and J ends were trimmed by 1 base and 7 bases, with 13 bases remaining between them. This clonotype showed up just a few times. The target antigen is unknown. Through a sample-barcoded 5' primer and a J-beta primer mix, a second PCR was run for roughly 6 to 11 cycles. TCRdb analysed the 5' RACE reads with MiXCR anew, one entry per CDR3 protein. The table lists roughly 1,500,000 distinct CDR3 sequences, about 35% of them singletons. Study results and caveats: Per million T cells, TCR beta diversity dropped about linearly as age rose.

Sequencing used blood. This clonotype was sampled from a woman between 25 and 40 years old in good health. The V gene is TRBV7-9, the J gene TRBJ1-2; D is unclear. CDR3 amino acids: CASSLDGPYGGYTF. CDR3 sequence (DNA): TGTGCCAGCAGCTTAGACGGGCCCTACGGTGGCTACACCTTC.